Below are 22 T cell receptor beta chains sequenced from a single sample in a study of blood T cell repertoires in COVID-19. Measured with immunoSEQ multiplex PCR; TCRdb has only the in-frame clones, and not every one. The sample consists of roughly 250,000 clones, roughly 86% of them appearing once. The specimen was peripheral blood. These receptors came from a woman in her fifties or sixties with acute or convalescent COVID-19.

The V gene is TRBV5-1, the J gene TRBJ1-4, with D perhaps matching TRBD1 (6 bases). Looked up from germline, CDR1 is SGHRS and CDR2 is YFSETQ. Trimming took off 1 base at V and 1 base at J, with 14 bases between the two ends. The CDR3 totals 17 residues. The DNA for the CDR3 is TGCGCCAGCAGCTTGAGGACAGTGGGGAGAACTAATGAAAAACTGTTTTTT. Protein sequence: CASSLRTVGRTNEKLFF.

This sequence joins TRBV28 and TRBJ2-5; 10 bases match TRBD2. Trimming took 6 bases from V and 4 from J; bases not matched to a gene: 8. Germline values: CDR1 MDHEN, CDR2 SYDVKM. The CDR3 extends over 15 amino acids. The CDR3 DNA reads TGTGCCAGCAGATCGGAGCGGGAGGGCCGAGAGACCCAGTACTTC. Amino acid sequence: CASRSEREGRETQYF.

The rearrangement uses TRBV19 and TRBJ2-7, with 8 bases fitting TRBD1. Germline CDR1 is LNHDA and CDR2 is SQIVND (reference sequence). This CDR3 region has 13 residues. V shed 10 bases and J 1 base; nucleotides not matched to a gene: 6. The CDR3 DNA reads TGTGCCACGATGCGACAGGGGTCCTACGAGCAGTACTTC. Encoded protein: CATMRQGSYEQYF.

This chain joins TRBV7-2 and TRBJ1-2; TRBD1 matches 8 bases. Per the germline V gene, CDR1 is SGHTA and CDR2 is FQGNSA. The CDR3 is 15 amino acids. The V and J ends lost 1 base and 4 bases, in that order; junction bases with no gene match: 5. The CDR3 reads CASSLGGTGAYGYTF. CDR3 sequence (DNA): TGTGCCAGCAGCTTAGGCGGGACAGGAGCCTATGGCTACACCTTC.

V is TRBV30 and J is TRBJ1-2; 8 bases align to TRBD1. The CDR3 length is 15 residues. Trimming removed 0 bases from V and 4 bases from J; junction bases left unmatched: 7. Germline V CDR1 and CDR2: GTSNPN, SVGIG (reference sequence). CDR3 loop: CAWSVPTGVPYGYTF. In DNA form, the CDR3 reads TGTGCCTGGAGTGTACCGACAGGGGTCCCCTATGGCTACACCTTC.

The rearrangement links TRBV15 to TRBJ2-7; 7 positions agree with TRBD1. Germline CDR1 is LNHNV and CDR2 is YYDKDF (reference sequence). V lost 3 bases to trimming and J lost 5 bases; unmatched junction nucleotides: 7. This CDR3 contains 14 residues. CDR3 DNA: TGTGCCACCAGCAGTGAACAGGGGTGGAACGAGCAGTACTTC. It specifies CATSSEQGWNEQYF.

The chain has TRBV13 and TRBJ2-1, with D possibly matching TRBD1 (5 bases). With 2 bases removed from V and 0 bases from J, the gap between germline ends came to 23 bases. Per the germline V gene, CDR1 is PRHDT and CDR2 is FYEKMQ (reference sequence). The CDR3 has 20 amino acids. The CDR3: CASSLSGQGRVASSYNEQFF. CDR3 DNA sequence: TGTGCCAGCAGCTTATCAGGGCAGGGAAGAGTGGCCAGCTCCTACAATGAGCAGTTCTTC.

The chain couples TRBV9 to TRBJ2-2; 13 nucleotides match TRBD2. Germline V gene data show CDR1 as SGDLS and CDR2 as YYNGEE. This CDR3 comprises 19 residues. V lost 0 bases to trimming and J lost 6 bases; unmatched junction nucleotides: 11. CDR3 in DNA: TGTGCCAGCAGCGTAGATGGGACTAGCGGGATAAGGTCACCCGGGGAGCTGTTTTTT. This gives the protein CASSVDGTSGIRSPGELFF.

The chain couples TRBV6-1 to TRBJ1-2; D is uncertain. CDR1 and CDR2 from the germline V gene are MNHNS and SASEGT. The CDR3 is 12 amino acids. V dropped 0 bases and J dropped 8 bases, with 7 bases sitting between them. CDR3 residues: CASSEAVRGYTF. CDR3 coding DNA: TGTGCCAGCAGTGAAGCGGTCCGGGGCTACACCTTC.

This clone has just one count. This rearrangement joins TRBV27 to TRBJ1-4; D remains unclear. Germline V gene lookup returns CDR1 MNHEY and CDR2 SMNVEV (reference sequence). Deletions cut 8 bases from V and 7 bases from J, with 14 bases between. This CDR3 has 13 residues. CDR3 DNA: TGTGCCAGCGCACCCTGGACTTTTGAAAAACTGTTTTTT. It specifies CASAPWTFEKLFF.

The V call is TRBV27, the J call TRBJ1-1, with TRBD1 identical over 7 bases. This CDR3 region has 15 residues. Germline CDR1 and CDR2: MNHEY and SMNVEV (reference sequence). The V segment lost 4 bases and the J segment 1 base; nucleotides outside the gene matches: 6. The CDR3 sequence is CASSSRGLRNTEAFF. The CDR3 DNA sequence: TGTGCCAGCAGTTCTAGGGGGCTGCGGAACACTGAAGCTTTCTTT.

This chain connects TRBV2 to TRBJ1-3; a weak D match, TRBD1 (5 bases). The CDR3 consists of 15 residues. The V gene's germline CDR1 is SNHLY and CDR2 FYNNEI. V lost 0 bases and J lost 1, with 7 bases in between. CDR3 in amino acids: CASSEASGSGNTIYF. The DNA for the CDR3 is TGTGCCAGCAGTGAAGCATCAGGGTCTGGAAACACCATATATTTT.

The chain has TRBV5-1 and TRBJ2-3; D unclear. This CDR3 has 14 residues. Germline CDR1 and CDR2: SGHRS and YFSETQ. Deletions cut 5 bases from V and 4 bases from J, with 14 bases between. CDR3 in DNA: TGCGCCAGCAGTAAGTCTCTCGCAGCAGATACGCAGTATTTT. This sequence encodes CASSKSLAADTQYF.

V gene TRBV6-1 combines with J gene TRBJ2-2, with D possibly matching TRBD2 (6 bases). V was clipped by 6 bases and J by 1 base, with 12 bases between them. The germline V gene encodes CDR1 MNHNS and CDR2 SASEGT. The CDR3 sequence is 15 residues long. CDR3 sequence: CASSIGLQNTGELFF. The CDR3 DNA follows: TGTGCCAGCAGCATCGGACTACAGAACACCGGGGAGCTGTTTTTT.

The chain's CDR3 is CAWSVTGGSGTEAFF. Here the CDR3 DNA reads TGTGCCTGGAGTGTAACCGGGGGTAGTGGGACTGAAGCTTTCTTT. The rearrangement uses TRBV30 and TRBJ1-1, with a weak D call TRBD1 (5 bases). Germline V lookup: CDR1 GTSNPN, CDR2 SVGIG (reference sequence). The CDR3 is 15 amino acids. The ends were cut back, 0 bases at V and 5 bases at J, with 16 bases in the middle.

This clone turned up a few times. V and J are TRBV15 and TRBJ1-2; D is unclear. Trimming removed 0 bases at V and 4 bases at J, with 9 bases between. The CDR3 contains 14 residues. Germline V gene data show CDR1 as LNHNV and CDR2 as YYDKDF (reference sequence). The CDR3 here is CATSRDFSIYGYTF. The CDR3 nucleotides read TGTGCCACCAGCAGAGATTTCAGTATCTATGGCTACACCTTC.

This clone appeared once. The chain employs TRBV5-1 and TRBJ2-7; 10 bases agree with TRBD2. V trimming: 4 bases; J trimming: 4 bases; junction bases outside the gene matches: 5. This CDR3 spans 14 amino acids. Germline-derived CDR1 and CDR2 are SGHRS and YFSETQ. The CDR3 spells CASSAGLAEYEQYF. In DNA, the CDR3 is TGCGCCAGCAGCGCAGGACTAGCGGAATACGAGCAGTACTTC.

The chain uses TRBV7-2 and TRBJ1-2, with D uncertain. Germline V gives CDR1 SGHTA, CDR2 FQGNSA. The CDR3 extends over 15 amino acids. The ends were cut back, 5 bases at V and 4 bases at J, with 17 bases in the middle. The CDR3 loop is CASSPATRETYGYTF. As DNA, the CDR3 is TGTGCCAGCAGCCCTGCCACTCGAGAAACCTATGGCTACACCTTC. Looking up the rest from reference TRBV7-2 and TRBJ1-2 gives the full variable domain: GAGVSQSPSNKVTEKGKDVELRCDPISGHTALYWYRQSLGQGLEFLIYFQGNSAPDKSGLPSDRFSAERTGGSVSTLTIQRTQQEDSAVYLCASSPATRETYGYTFGSGTRLTVV.

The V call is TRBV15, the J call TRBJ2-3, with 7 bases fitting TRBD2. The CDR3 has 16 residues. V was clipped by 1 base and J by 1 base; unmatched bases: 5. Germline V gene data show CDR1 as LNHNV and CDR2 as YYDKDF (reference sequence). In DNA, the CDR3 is TGTGCCACCAGCAGAGGCCTAGCGGAGGGCACAGATACGCAGTATTTT. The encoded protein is CATSRGLAEGTDTQYF. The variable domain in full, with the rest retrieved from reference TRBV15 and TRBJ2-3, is DAMVIQNPRYQVTQFGKPVTLSCSQTLNHNVMYWYQQKSSQAPKLLFHYYDKDFNNEADTPDNFQSRRPNTSFCFLDIRSPGLGDTAMYLCATSRGLAEGTDTQYFGPGTRLTVL.

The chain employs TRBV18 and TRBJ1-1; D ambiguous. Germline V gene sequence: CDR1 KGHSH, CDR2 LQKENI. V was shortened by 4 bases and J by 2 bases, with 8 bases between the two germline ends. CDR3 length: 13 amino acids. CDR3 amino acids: CASSQSGNTEAFF. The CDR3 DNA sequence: TGTGCCAGCTCACAGTCAGGAAACACTGAAGCTTTCTTT.

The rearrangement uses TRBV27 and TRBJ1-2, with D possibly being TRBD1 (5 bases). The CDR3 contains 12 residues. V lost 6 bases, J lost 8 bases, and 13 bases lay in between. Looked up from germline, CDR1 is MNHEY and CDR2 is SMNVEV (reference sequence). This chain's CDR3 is CASRLGTGGYTF. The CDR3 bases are TGTGCCAGCAGGCTCGGGACTGGAGGCTACACCTTC.

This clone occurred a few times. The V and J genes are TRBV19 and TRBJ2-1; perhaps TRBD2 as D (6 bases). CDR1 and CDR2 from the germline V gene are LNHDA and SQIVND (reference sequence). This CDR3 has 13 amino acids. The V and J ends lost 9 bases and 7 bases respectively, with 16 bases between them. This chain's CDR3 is CASRDSLKNEQFF. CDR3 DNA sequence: TGTGCCAGCCGGGACTCTCTAAAGAATGAGCAGTTCTTC.